This section outlines one T cell receptor (beta chain) sequence together with its context. This entry is derived from a study of control samples from healthy donors and cancer patients. The data were produced by immunoSEQ multiplex PCR, yet TCRdb's version contains in-frame clones alone and is incomplete. The repertoire consists of approximately 17,000 clones, with 85% to 90% occurring once and the leading ten covering about 34%. CDR3 length: 16 amino acids. Specimen: PBMCs. The J gene is TRBJ2-1, the V gene TRBV21-1; the D segment call TRBD1 is taken from the table without a DNA check. TRBV21-1 is recorded as a pseudogene. The sequence derives from a man aged 55 to 70 with head and neck cancer. In DNA form, the CDR3 reads TGTGCCAGCAGCAAAAATCGGGACAGGGGATCGTATGAGCAGTTCTTC. Translation: CASSKNRDRGSYEQFF.